The 9 T cell receptor beta chains below were found in one sample sequenced in a study of T cell changes during pregnancy in multiple sclerosis. Libraries were prepared by immunoSEQ multiplex PCR; TCRdb keeps only in-frame clonotypes and omits some of them. The table lists tens of thousands of clones, about 90% of them singletons. Sequenced material: CD4+ T cells from peripheral blood mononuclear cells, taken after pregnancy. These receptors were collected from a female donor with multiple sclerosis, enrolled in a pregnancy study.

The chain couples TRBV9 to TRBJ1-2; D possibly corresponds to TRBD1 (6 bases). V gave up 4 bases and J gave up 4 bases, with 20 bases separating them. Germline CDR1 is SGDLS and CDR2 is YYNGEE. CDR3 size: 16 residues. This CDR3 is CASSPQWGGGAYGYTF. CDR3 coding DNA: TGTGCCAGCAGCCCACAATGGGGAGGGGGGGCCTATGGCTACACCTTC.

This chain joins TRBV5-1 and TRBJ2-2; the D is unclear. Trimming pared 0 bases from V and 0 bases from J, leaving 6 bases between. Germline CDR1 and CDR2: SGHRS and YFSETQ. This CDR3 is built from 15 residues. The CDR3 DNA sequence: TGCGCCAGCAGCTTGGGGAGATCGAACACCGGGGAGCTGTTTTTT. It translates to CASSLGRSNTGELFF.

This chain connects TRBV18 to TRBJ2-3; the D is unclear. This CDR3 has 14 amino acids. Germline CDR1 reads KGHSH; CDR2 reads LQKENI. V shed 5 bases and J shed 4 bases, with 13 bases lying between them. CDR3 sequence reads: CASSASPGSDTQYF. CDR3 DNA: TGTGCCAGCTCAGCTTCCCCAGGCTCAGATACGCAGTATTTT.

This sequence joins TRBV6-6 and TRBJ1-4, with 8 bases fitting TRBD1. Germline V gene lookup returns CDR1 MNHNY and CDR2 SVGAGI (reference sequence). V was pared by 6 bases and J by 11 bases, with 5 bases of the junction left unmatched. CDR3 length: 12 residues. This chain's CDR3 is CASRDRVDKLFF. CDR3 bases: TGTGCCAGCAGGGACAGGGTCGATAAACTGTTTTTT.

The chain carries TRBV7-2 and TRBJ2-5; 8 bases agree with TRBD2. J was trimmed by 1 base and V by 5 bases; bases with no gene match: 6. This CDR3 has 15 residues. Looked up from germline, CDR1 is SGHTA and CDR2 is FQGNSA. The CDR3 protein is CASSHLTSGQETQYF. Written as DNA, the CDR3 is TGTGCCAGCAGCCACCTTACTAGCGGCCAAGAGACCCAGTACTTC.

The genes are TRBV7-8 and TRBJ2-7; D is possibly TRBD1 (5 bases). Germline CDR1 SGHVS, CDR2 FQNEAQ. Trimming took 4 bases from V and 3 from J, leaving 19 bases between them. This CDR3 region has 16 residues. The CDR3 spells CASSYKTGFLGYEQYF. The CDR3 region has the DNA TGTGCCAGCAGCTACAAAACAGGTTTCTTAGGCTACGAGCAGTACTTC.

The chain joins TRBV19 to TRBJ2-1, with TRBD2 identical over 11 bases. This CDR3 has 15 amino acids. Germline V gene sequence: CDR1 LNHDA, CDR2 SQIVND (reference sequence). The ends lost 8 bases at V and 6 bases at J; junction bases unmatched: 9. CDR3: CASDRTSGFSNEQFF. CDR3 sequence (DNA): TGTGCCAGTGATCGGACTAGCGGGTTCTCCAATGAGCAGTTCTTC.

The chain is built from TRBV7-2 and TRBJ2-1; D is possibly TRBD1 (5 bases). V gave up 5 bases and J gave up 9 bases, with 17 bases separating them. The CDR3 loop spans 14 amino acids. The germline CDR1 and CDR2 sequences are SGHTA and FQGNSA. CDR3 amino acids: CASSPVPRAVEQFF. In nucleotides, the CDR3 is TGTGCCAGCAGCCCTGTCCCCAGGGCGGTTGAGCAGTTCTTC.

The chain recombines TRBV5-1 with TRBJ1-6; tentatively, D is TRBD1 (6 bases). Per the germline V gene, CDR1 is SGHRS and CDR2 is YFSETQ. V was cut by 3 bases and J by 10 bases, with 17 bases left in between. The CDR3 sequence is 15 residues long. The CDR3 is CASSYNRDMGSPLHF. In DNA, the CDR3 is TGCGCCAGCAGCTATAACAGGGACATGGGATCACCCCTCCACTTT.